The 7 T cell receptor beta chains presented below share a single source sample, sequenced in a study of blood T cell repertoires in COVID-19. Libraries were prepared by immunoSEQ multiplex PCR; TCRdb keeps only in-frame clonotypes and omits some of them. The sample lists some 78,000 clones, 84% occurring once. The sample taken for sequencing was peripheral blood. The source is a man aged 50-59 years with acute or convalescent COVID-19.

CDR3 in DNA: TGCGCCAGCAGCCAAGGAGGGACAGTCTCTGAAAAACTGTTTTTT. Translated: CASSQGGTVSEKLFF. This chain connects TRBV4-1 to TRBJ1-4, with TRBD1 matching 7 bases. Trimming took 1 base from V and 7 from J; bases not matched to a gene: 6. The CDR3 spans 15 residues. The V gene's germline CDR1 is MGHRA and CDR2 YSYEKL.

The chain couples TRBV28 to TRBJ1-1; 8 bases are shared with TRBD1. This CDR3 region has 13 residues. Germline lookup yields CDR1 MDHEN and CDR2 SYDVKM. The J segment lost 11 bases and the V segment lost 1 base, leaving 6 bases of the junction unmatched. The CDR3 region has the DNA TGTGCCAGCAGTTTATTTATGGACAGGGCGGCTTTCTTT. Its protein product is CASSLFMDRAAFF.

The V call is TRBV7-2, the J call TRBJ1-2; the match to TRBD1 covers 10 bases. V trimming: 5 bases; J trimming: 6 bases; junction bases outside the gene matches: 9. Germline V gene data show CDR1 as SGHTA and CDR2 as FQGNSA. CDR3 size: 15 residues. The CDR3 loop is CASSKRDRGLHGYTF. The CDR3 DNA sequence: TGTGCCAGCAGCAAACGGGACAGGGGACTCCATGGCTACACCTTC.

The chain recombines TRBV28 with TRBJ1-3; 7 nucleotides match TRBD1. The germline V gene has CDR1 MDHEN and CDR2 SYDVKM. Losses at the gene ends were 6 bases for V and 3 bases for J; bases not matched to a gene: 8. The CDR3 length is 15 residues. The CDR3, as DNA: TGTGCCAGCAGCTACCCGACAGGGAGTGGAAACACCATATATTTT. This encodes CASSYPTGSGNTIYF.

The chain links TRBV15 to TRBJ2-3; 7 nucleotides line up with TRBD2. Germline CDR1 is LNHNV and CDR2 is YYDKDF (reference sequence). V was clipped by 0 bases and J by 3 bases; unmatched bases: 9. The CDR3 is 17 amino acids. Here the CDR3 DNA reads TGTGCCACCAGCAGAGATAGGGCGGGAGCTGGTACAGATACGCAGTATTTT. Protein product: CATSRDRAGAGTDTQYF. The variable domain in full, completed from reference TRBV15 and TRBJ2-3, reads DAMVIQNPRYQVTQFGKPVTLSCSQTLNHNVMYWYQQKSSQAPKLLFHYYDKDFNNEADTPDNFQSRRPNTSFCFLDIRSPGLGDTAMYLCATSRDRAGAGTDTQYFGPGTRLTVL.

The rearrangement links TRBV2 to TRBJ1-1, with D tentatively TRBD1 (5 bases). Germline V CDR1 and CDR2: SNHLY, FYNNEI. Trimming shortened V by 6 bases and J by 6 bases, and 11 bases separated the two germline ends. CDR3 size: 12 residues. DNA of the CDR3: TGTGCCAGCAGCGCCACAGGAGCTGAAGCTTTCTTT. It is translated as CASSATGAEAFF. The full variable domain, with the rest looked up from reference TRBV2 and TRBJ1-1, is EPEVTQTPSHQVTQMGQEVILRCVPISNHLYFYWYRQILGQKVEFLVSFYNNEISEKSEIFDDQFSVERPDGSNFTLKIRSTKLEDSAMYFCASSATGAEAFFGQGTRLTVV.

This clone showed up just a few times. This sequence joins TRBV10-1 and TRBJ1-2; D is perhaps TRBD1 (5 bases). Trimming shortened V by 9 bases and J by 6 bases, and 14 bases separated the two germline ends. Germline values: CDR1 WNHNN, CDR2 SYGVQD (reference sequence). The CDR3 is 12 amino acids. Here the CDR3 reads CASTPGMDGYTF. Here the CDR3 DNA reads TGCGCCAGTACCCCAGGGATGGATGGCTACACCTTC.